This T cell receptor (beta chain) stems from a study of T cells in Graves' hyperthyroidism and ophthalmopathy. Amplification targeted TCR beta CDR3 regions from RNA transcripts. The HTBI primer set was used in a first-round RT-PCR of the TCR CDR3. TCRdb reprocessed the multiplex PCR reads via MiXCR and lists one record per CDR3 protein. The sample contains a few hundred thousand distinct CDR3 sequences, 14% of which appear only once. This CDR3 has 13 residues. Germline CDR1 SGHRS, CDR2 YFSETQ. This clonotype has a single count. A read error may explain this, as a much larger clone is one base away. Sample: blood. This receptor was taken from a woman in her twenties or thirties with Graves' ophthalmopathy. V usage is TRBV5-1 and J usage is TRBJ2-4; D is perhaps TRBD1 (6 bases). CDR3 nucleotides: TGCGCCAGCGGACCGGCAGGGGAAAACACTCAGTACTTC. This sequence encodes CASGPAGENTQYF.